Below, one TCR beta chain is given with its context. Its target is unknown. Germline V gene sequence: CDR1 KGHSH, CDR2 LQKENI. V lost 3 bases and J lost 13, with 22 bases in between. The CDR3 is made up of 15 amino acids. Researchers reported that TCR beta cDNA libraries carried unique molecular identifiers. Via MiXCR, TCRdb re-called the PCR reads, giving one row per CDR3 protein. The sample consists of some 500,000 distinct CDR3 sequences, around 40% of them appearing once. This entry belongs to a study of post-analysis software for immune sequencing data. The wider study: Disease trajectories encompassed relapsing-remitting, secondary progressive and progressive-relapsing multiple sclerosis.

Study-level points and caveats: Patients showed TRBV5-6, TRBV5-1 and TRBV20-1 among roughly five TRBV segments more frequent than in controls.

What was sequenced was blood. The chain has TRBV18 and TRBJ2-4, with D tentatively TRBD2 (6 bases). This receptor was obtained from a girl aged 5-17 years with multiple sclerosis. CDR3 loop: CASSPGGGSKRWQYF. DNA of the CDR3: TGTGCCAGCTCACCTGGGGGAGGCTCCAAGCGGTGGCAGTACTTC.